One sample yielded the 31 T cell receptor beta chains listed below, sequenced in a study of vaccination effects on CD4 cells after COVID-19. No antigen has been assigned to these receptors. Peptide-pool stimulation followed by sequencing identified expanded antigen-specific CD4+ clonotypes in the ViraFEST assay. Isolation of CD4+ T cells took place after less than 12 days of culture. Nucleocapsid antibody tests were negative, and the vaccine recipients had no prior SARS-CoV-2 infection. TCRdb's copy holds only in-frame clones and misses some; the assay was immunoSEQ multiplex PCR. The top ten hold more than 5% of the sample, which has about 52,000 clones, 75% to 85% seen once. The sequenced sample was CD4+ T cells from PBMCs cultured with HCoV-OC43 spike peptides, obtained before COVID-19 vaccination. The sample's subset: HCoV-OC43 spike overlapping peptide pool stimulation. The receptors were gathered from a human donor who received a COVID-19 vaccine.

This chain connects TRBV7-6 to TRBJ1-4; D is possibly TRBD1 (5 bases). The CDR3 loop spans 16 amino acids. V was clipped by 5 bases and J by 5 bases, with 18 bases between them. The V gene's germline CDR1 is SGHVS and CDR2 FNYEAQ. CDR3 sequence: CASSANRGGANEKLFF. The CDR3 DNA reads TGTGCCAGCAGCGCGAATAGGGGCGGAGCGAATGAAAAACTGTTTTTT.

In its sample, this clone was seen a few times. The chain couples TRBV5-1 to TRBJ1-2, with a tentative D call TRBD1 (5 bases). Per the germline V gene, CDR1 is SGHRS and CDR2 is YFSETQ. There are 14 residues in the CDR3. V was pared by 2 bases and J by 2 bases, with 10 bases between. The DNA of the CDR3 is TGCGCCAGCAGCTTATGGACATCCAACTATGGCTACACCTTC. It is translated as CASSLWTSNYGYTF.

The gene calls are TRBV30 and TRBJ2-4; D is unresolved. The germline V gene encodes CDR1 GTSNPN and CDR2 SVGIG (reference sequence). This CDR3 contains 17 residues. Trimming removed 3 bases from V and 0 bases from J, with 18 bases in between. In DNA form, the CDR3 reads TGTGCCTGGAGCCTAAATCTCGATTCACGAGCCAAAAACATTCAGTACTTC. Translating it yields CAWSLNLDSRAKNIQYF.

Here the CDR3 reads CASSLAPGLSYEQYV. The CDR3 DNA sequence: TGTGCCAGCAGCTTAGCGCCCGGGCTCTCCTACGAGCAGTACGTC. The chain is built from TRBV7-2 and TRBJ2-7, with D hard to call. V gave up 0 bases and J gave up 0 bases, with 9 bases separating them. The CDR3 contains 15 residues. CDR1 and CDR2 from the germline V gene are SGHTA and FQGNSA.

The chain combines TRBV19 with TRBJ1-6; TRBD1 is a possible D gene (6 bases). The CDR3 is 14 amino acids. Trimming took off 4 bases at V and 4 bases at J, with 8 bases between the two ends. Germline assignment: CDR1 LNHDA and CDR2 SQIVND (reference sequence). Written as DNA, the CDR3 is TGTGCCAGTAGTACCACAGGGTATAATTCACCCCTCCACTTT. The encoded protein is CASSTTGYNSPLHF.

The sample holds one count of this clone. The J gene is TRBJ2-5, the V gene TRBV19; D is possibly TRBD2 (7 bases). The V end was cut by 3 bases, the J end by 5 bases, with 31 bases between. From germline, CDR1 is LNHDA and CDR2 SQIVND (reference sequence). The CDR3 is 20 amino acids. CDR3 sequence (DNA): TGTGCCAGTAGTATTCGAAACATCGCAGGGGTTACGGGGAGGGTCGAGACCCAGTACTTC. Translation: CASSIRNIAGVTGRVETQYF.

V and J are TRBV29-1 and TRBJ2-5; possible D gene TRBD2, 6 bases. Trimming stripped 6 bases from V and 7 bases from J, with 9 bases between. Germline values: CDR1 SQVTM, CDR2 ANQGSEA. This CDR3 spans 10 amino acids. The CDR3 DNA reads TGCAGCGTCCAGGAGGGGACCCAGTACTTC. Translating gives CSVQEGTQYF.

This clone occurred a few times. The chain combines TRBV5-1 with TRBJ2-2; a possible D gene is TRBD1 (5 bases). The CDR3 is 16 residues long. V lost 2 bases and J lost 0, with 11 bases in between. In germline, CDR1 is SGHRS, CDR2 YFSETQ. Here the CDR3 DNA reads TGCGCCAGCAGCTTTTCCGACAGTACGAACACCGGGGAGCTGTTTTTT. As protein: CASSFSDSTNTGELFF.

The chain is built from TRBV12-3 or TRBV12-4 and TRBJ1-4; weak D call: TRBD1 (5 bases). The CDR3 length is 13 residues. Trimming left V 6 bases short and J 7 bases short, with 12 bases between. Here the CDR3 reads CASSRRDSEKLFF. The CDR3 coding sequence is TGTGCCAGCAGCCGCAGGGATAGTGAAAAACTGTTTTTT.

The chain recombines TRBV18 with TRBJ1-6; 9 nucleotides match TRBD1. The CDR3 consists of 16 residues. The germline CDR1 and CDR2 sequences are KGHSH and LQKENI. V gave up 5 bases and J gave up 13 bases; unmatched junction bases: 15. This CDR3 reads CASSEQPGQGFSPLHF. The CDR3 DNA follows: TGTGCCAGCTCAGAACAACCGGGACAGGGTTTCTCCCCCCTCCACTTT.

V is TRBV7-2 and J is TRBJ2-2, with D possibly TRBD1 on 7 matching bases. Trimming took off 1 base at V and 4 bases at J, with 13 bases between the two ends. The CDR3 is 16 amino acids. Germline V gene lookup returns CDR1 SGHTA and CDR2 FQGNSA. The DNA of the CDR3 is TGTGCCAGCAGCTTAGTAGGGACAGCGGGCACCGGGGAGCTGTTTTTT. Protein product: CASSLVGTAGTGELFF.

This chain uses TRBV10-2 with TRBJ2-3; 7 nucleotides align to TRBD1. Trimming took 6 bases from V and 0 from J; bases not matched to a gene: 3. The length of the CDR3 is 14 residues. Germline CDR1 and CDR2: WSHSY and SAAADI. The CDR3 protein is CASRRQGSTDTQYF. For the CDR3, the DNA is TGCGCCAGCAGACGACAGGGAAGCACAGATACGCAGTATTTT.

The rearrangement uses TRBV5-1 and TRBJ1-2; TRBD1 matches at 7 bases. Germline-derived CDR1 and CDR2 are SGHRS and YFSETQ. The ends lost 0 bases at V and 4 bases at J; junction bases unmatched: 9. This CDR3 comprises 16 residues. CDR3 in DNA: TGCGCCAGCAGCTTGGATCTGGGCAGGGGGTCCTATGGCTACACCTTC. It encodes CASSLDLGRGSYGYTF.

The CDR3 coding sequence is TGTGCCAGCAGGGGGGGACTCACCACAGATACGCAGTATTTT. It translates to CASRGGLTTDTQYF. J is TRBJ2-3 and V is TRBV2, with a possible D match to TRBD2 (6 bases). CDR1 is SNHLY and CDR2 is FYNNEI in the germline V gene. The ends were cut back, 6 bases at V and 2 bases at J, with 12 bases in the middle. The CDR3 sequence is 14 residues long.

The gene calls are TRBV5-1 and TRBJ1-1, with D tentatively TRBD1 (6 bases). This CDR3 is built from 17 residues. Looked up from germline, CDR1 is SGHRS and CDR2 is YFSETQ. The V gene lost 0 bases and the J gene lost 1 base, with 16 bases spanning the gap. Here the CDR3 reads CASSLDGQKRGNTEAFF. CDR3 DNA: TGCGCCAGCAGCTTGGATGGACAGAAGAGGGGGAACACTGAAGCTTTCTTT.

This clone has only a few counts. This chain uses TRBV2 with TRBJ1-4; TRBD1 aligns across 8 bases. V lost 1 base and J lost 7; bases outside the gene matches: 5. Germline V gene lookup returns CDR1 SNHLY and CDR2 FYNNEI. The CDR3 is 15 residues long. The CDR3: CASSEGGRGREKLFF. CDR3 DNA: TGTGCCAGCAGTGAAGGGGGCAGGGGGCGTGAAAAACTGTTTTTT.

V gene TRBV5-1 combines with J gene TRBJ1-5, with TRBD1 identical over 9 bases. In germline, CDR1 is SGHRS, CDR2 YFSETQ. Trimming cost V 10 bases and J 0 bases; bases outside gene matches: 17. The CDR3 totals 18 residues. The DNA of the CDR3 is TGCGCCCATAAGGGACAGGGACCTCTGCAGACTAGCAATCAGCCCCAGCATTTT. Translated: CAHKGQGPLQTSNQPQHF.

The V call is TRBV6-2 or TRBV6-3, the J call TRBJ2-7; no clear D gene. Trimming cost V 5 bases and J 2 bases, with 10 bases left between them. Per the germline V gene, CDR1 is MNHEY and CDR2 is SVGEGT. This CDR3 comprises 13 residues. CDR3 amino acids: CASSTIPPYEQYV. In DNA, the CDR3 is TGTGCCAGCAGTACCATACCTCCCTACGAGCAGTACGTC.

The sample holds a few counts of this clone. The chain recombines TRBV18 with TRBJ2-7; 9 bases fit TRBD1. The CDR3 is made up of 16 amino acids. CDR1 KGHSH and CDR2 LQKENI come from the germline V gene. Losses at the gene ends were 3 bases for V and 5 bases for J; bases not matched to a gene: 11. In DNA, the CDR3 is TGTGCCAGCTCACCCCAGGGACAGGGAATGATCGACGAGCAGTACGTC. Its protein is CASSPQGQGMIDEQYV.

This clone was counted once. V usage is TRBV3-1 (or the pseudogene TRBV3-2) and J usage is TRBJ2-3, with TRBD2 identical over 8 bases. CDR3 size: 15 residues. Germline V gene lookup returns CDR1 LGHDT and CDR2 YNNKEL (reference sequence). Trimming at V came to 3 bases and at J to 5 bases, leaving 7 bases not matched to a gene. DNA of the CDR3: TGTGCCAGCAGCCACCGGCGGGGGGCTGGAGATACGCAGTATTTT. Translated, it gives CASSHRRGAGDTQYF.

V gene TRBV6-5 combines with J gene TRBJ1-6, with TRBD1 matching 10 bases. The CDR3 has 13 residues. J gave up 10 bases and V 4 bases, and 1 base lay outside the gene matches. Germline CDR1 MNHEY, CDR2 SVGAGI. Written as DNA, the CDR3 is TGTGCCAGCAGTTCGGACAGGGGGTCACCCCTCCACTTT. Translation: CASSSDRGSPLHF.

This clone occurred a few times. This chain links TRBV19 with TRBJ2-1; 9 positions agree with TRBD1. V was pared by 3 bases and J by 8 bases, with 8 bases of the junction left unmatched. Germline loops: CDR1 LNHDA, CDR2 SQIVND (reference sequence). This CDR3 has 15 amino acids. The CDR3 nucleotides read TGTGCCAGTAGTATGAAGACAGGGGGAACCCATGAGCAGTTCTTC. Protein product: CASSMKTGGTHEQFF.

As regards this clone: The sample contains more than one DNA sequence encoding this CDR3. The rearrangement joins TRBV11-2 to TRBJ1-2, with TRBD1 as a possible D gene (5 bases). The length of the CDR3 is 16 residues. From germline, CDR1 is SGHAT and CDR2 FQNNGV. V lost 8 bases and J lost 2, with 21 bases in between. This chain's CDR3 is CASRSLSGIGNYGYTF. The DNA of the CDR3 is TGTGCCAGCCGCTCATTGTCAGGGATCGGGAACTATGGCTACACCTTC.

The rearrangement links TRBV5-1 to TRBJ1-4, with 8 bases identical to TRBD1. Germline-derived CDR1 and CDR2 are SGHRS and YFSETQ. Losses at the gene ends were 4 bases for V and 7 bases for J; bases not matched to a gene: 9. The CDR3 is 15 residues long. CDR3 sequence: CASSPQGALGEKLFF. DNA for the CDR3: TGCGCCAGCAGCCCGCAGGGGGCTCTAGGTGAAAAACTGTTTTTT.

The V gene is TRBV6-1, the J gene TRBJ1-2; tentative D call: TRBD1 (6 bases). Trimming removed 3 bases at V and 8 bases at J, with 16 bases between. The CDR3 covers 14 residues. Germline-derived CDR1 and CDR2 are MNHNS and SASEGT. CDR3 bases: TGTGCCAGCAGTGAGAGGACAGCCGTTTGGGGCTACACCTTC. Translating gives CASSERTAVWGYTF.

This clone was counted between two and nine times. In nucleotides, the CDR3 is TGTGCCAGCAGCTTAAACCCCAGGGGGCTCGGCACAGATACGCAGTATTTT. Translating it yields CASSLNPRGLGTDTQYF. The gene calls are TRBV7-3 and TRBJ2-3; TRBD1 matches at 8 bases. This CDR3 is built from 17 residues. Germline lookup yields CDR1 SGHTA and CDR2 FQGTGA. V lost 1 base and J lost 1; bases outside the gene matches: 7.

The genes are TRBV4-1 and TRBJ2-1, with D unclear. CDR3 size: 13 residues. Germline V CDR1 and CDR2: MGHRA, YSYEKL. V lost 4 bases and J lost 7, with 11 bases in between. The chain's CDR3 is CASSPPLGNEQFF. CDR3 DNA: TGCGCCAGCAGCCCGCCTTTGGGAAATGAGCAGTTCTTC.

V is TRBV6-5 and J is TRBJ1-1; D is ambiguous. CDR3 length: 13 amino acids. Germline CDR1 reads MNHEY; CDR2 reads SVGAGI. V gave up 5 bases and J gave up 14 bases, with 21 bases separating them. The CDR3 sequence: CASSNTRSSSDFF. The CDR3 coding sequence is TGTGCCAGCAGTAATACTCGGTCCAGCTCCGACTTCTTT.

This clone was counted between two and nine times. The chain combines TRBV19 with TRBJ1-2; D gene unclear. Germline CDR1 and CDR2: LNHDA and SQIVND (reference sequence). The CDR3 consists of 12 residues. V lost 7 bases to trimming and J lost 3 bases, with 9 bases between them. CDR3 amino acids: CASTTPYYGYTF. In DNA, the CDR3 is TGTGCCAGTACAACCCCCTACTATGGCTACACCTTC.

The chain couples TRBV4-2 to TRBJ1-4, with D perhaps TRBD1 (5 bases). The germline V gene encodes CDR1 LGHNA and CDR2 YNFKEQ. The CDR3 is 15 residues long. The germline V and J ends were trimmed by 4 bases and 8 bases, with 17 bases remaining between them. The CDR3 loop is CASSPGWGIAEKLFF. DNA of the CDR3: TGTGCCAGCAGCCCGGGGTGGGGGATCGCCGAAAAACTGTTTTTT.

J is TRBJ2-1 and V is TRBV7-2; TRBD2 matches 9 bases. This CDR3 is built from 15 residues. The ends lost 5 bases at V and 10 bases at J; junction bases unmatched: 12. Germline lookup yields CDR1 SGHTA and CDR2 FQGNSA. As DNA, the CDR3 is TGTGCCAGCAGCCCCCGGGCTAGCGGGGATCGAGAGCAGTTCTTC. Translation: CASSPRASGDREQFF.